The present entry profiles one T cell receptor (beta chain) with its context. The entry originates in a study of CD8+CD57+ T cells in acquired aplastic anemia. Study as a whole: Sorted CD4+ and CD8+ cells gave an average of around 3.3 ug of DNA.

Genomic DNA provided the template from which TCR beta VDJ and CDR3 profiles were obtained. TCRdb ran MiXCR on the reads and lists one entry per CDR3 protein. Here the sample spans under 150,000 distinct CDR3 sequences, approximately 36% being singletons. V lost 5 bases and J 3 bases, leaving 23 bases between the germline ends. Looked up from germline, CDR1 is SQVTM and CDR2 is ANQGSEA. This CDR3 spans 17 amino acids. Selection for sequencing was limited to patients who had shown CD8+CD57+ cell expansion by flow cytometry. The TCR originated in a human donor with aplastic anemia. The specimen was sorted CD4+, CD8+, or CD8+CD57+ T cells (not recorded which) from PBMCs. This rearrangement joins TRBV29-1 to TRBJ2-1, with D perhaps TRBD1 (7 bases). The CDR3 region is CSVPKEGAGGNYNEQFF. The CDR3 DNA reads TGCAGCGTTCCTAAGGAGGGGGCAGGGGGAAACTACAATGAGCAGTTCTTC.